Each of the 26 T cell receptor beta chains below was sequenced from the same sample in a study of cytomegalovirus exposure and HLA in healthy donors. Primers included in the PCR were 60 Vbeta and 13 Jbeta primers. The method was immunoSEQ multiplex PCR; TCRdb's version includes in-frame clones alone and lacks a portion of them. The sample records 130,000 or so clones, 77% being singletons. The material sequenced was PBMCs. The source is a female donor in good health and CMV-seronegative.

The chain links TRBV6-1 to TRBJ2-5; TRBD1 agrees at 9 bases. CDR1 is MNHNS and CDR2 is SASEGT in the germline V gene. This CDR3 comprises 15 residues. J gave up 12 bases and V 5 bases, and 16 bases lay outside the gene matches. For the CDR3, the DNA is TGTGCCAGCAGTCCAACCGGGACAGGGAAAGAGATTGAGTACTTC. Protein: CASSPTGTGKEIEYF.

This clone was counted between two and nine times. The chain uses TRBV5-6 and TRBJ2-7; tentative D call: TRBD2 (6 bases). V lost 3 bases, J lost 4 bases, and 17 bases lay in between. The CDR3 consists of 15 residues. Germline-derived CDR1 and CDR2 are SGHDT and YYEEEE. The CDR3 protein is CASSYLSGVFYEQYF. DNA of the CDR3: TGTGCCAGCAGCTACCTTAGCGGAGTCTTTTACGAGCAGTACTTC.

The chain uses TRBV10-3 and TRBJ2-1; 13 nucleotides line up with TRBD2. The CDR3 consists of 15 residues. V lost 6 bases, J lost 4 bases, and 3 bases stayed unmatched. CDR1 and CDR2 (germline): ENHRY, SYGVKD. CDR3 protein: CAISGTSGDYNEQFF. CDR3 coding DNA: TGTGCCATCAGCGGGACTAGCGGGGATTACAATGAGCAGTTCTTC.

The J gene is TRBJ2-7, the V gene TRBV9, with TRBD2 as a possible D gene (7 bases). Trimming stripped 3 bases from V and 6 bases from J, with 22 bases between. Germline CDR1 and CDR2: SGDLS and YYNGEE. This CDR3 spans 16 amino acids. CDR3 DNA: TGTGCCAGCAGCGGAGGGGGGGACCGCTTGGTTAGCGAGCAGTACTTC. Protein product: CASSGGGDRLVSEQYF.

The rearrangement links TRBV25-1 to TRBJ2-5; no clear D gene. Trimming took 4 bases from V and 4 from J, leaving 10 bases between them. The CDR3 totals 13 residues. Germline CDR1 is MGHDK and CDR2 is SYGVNS. CDR3 DNA sequence: TGTGCCAGCAGTGTATACGAGAGAGAGACCCAGTACTTC. Amino acid sequence: CASSVYERETQYF.

CDR3 in DNA: TGTGCCAGCAGTTACGGGCAGGGGCCCTACGAGCAGTACTTC. Residues: CASSYGQGPYEQYF. The gene calls are TRBV6-5 and TRBJ2-7, with a tentative D call TRBD1 (6 bases). CDR1 is MNHEY and CDR2 is SVGAGI in the germline V gene. This CDR3 has 14 amino acids. V gave up 2 bases and J gave up 2 bases, with 10 bases separating them.

The chain joins TRBV28 to TRBJ1-2; TRBD1 agrees at 7 bases. V gave up 10 bases and J gave up 2 bases; unmatched junction bases: 7. In germline, CDR1 is MDHEN, CDR2 SYDVKM. The CDR3 covers 13 residues. The CDR3 DNA follows: TGTGCCACCCTGCCAGGGGGGAACTATGGCTACACCTTC. As protein: CATLPGGNYGYTF.

The rearrangement uses TRBV9 and TRBJ1-1; D is undetermined. The CDR3 has 13 residues. The germline gives CDR1 SGDLS, CDR2 YYNGEE. The V and J ends lost 3 bases and 0 bases respectively, with 6 bases between them. CDR3 loop: CASSALMNTEAFF. The CDR3 DNA reads as TGTGCCAGCAGCGCGTTAATGAACACTGAAGCTTTCTTT. Filled out from reference TRBV9 and TRBJ1-1, the complete variable domain reads DSGVTQTPKHLITATGQRVTLRCSPRSGDLSVYWYQQSLDQGLQFLIQYYNGEERAKGNILERFSAQQFPDLHSELNLSSLELGDSALYFCASSALMNTEAFFGQGTRLTVV.

J is TRBJ2-7 and V is TRBV11-2, with TRBD2 matching 8 bases. V lost 7 bases to trimming and J lost 2 bases; unmatched junction nucleotides: 10. The CDR3 has 15 amino acids. The germline V gene has CDR1 SGHAT and CDR2 FQNNGV. CDR3 sequence: CASTLGVGRAYEQYF. The CDR3, as DNA: TGTGCCAGCACGCTGGGGGTCGGGAGGGCCTACGAGCAGTACTTC. Drawing the rest from reference TRBV11-2 and TRBJ2-7, the complete variable domain is EAGVAQSPRYKIIEKRQSVAFWCNPISGHATLYWYQQILGQGPKLLIQFQNNGVVDDSQLPKDRFSAERLKGVDSTLKIQPAKLEDSAVYLCASTLGVGRAYEQYFGPGTRLTVT.

J is TRBJ1-1 and V is TRBV7-6, with 10 bases fitting TRBD1. The V gene end was trimmed by 5 bases and the J gene end by 4 bases; junction bases not matched to a gene: 4. Germline loops: CDR1 SGHVS, CDR2 FNYEAQ. This CDR3 spans 14 amino acids. In DNA form, the CDR3 reads TGTGCCAGCAGCCTGGGACAGGGGATCACTGAAGCTTTCTTT. Translation: CASSLGQGITEAFF.

V usage is TRBV5-6 and J usage is TRBJ2-3, with D uncertain. The CDR3 consists of 14 residues. Germline V gives CDR1 SGHDT, CDR2 YYEEEE. Trimming stripped 1 base from V and 2 bases from J, with 8 bases between. The CDR3 spells CASSLYGDTDTQYF. In nucleotides, the CDR3 is TGTGCCAGCAGCTTGTACGGAGACACAGATACGCAGTATTTT.

Here the CDR3 reads CASSDRDRSYEQYF. CDR3 sequence (DNA): TGTGCCAGCAGTGATCGGGACAGGAGTTACGAGCAGTACTTC. This rearrangement joins TRBV2 to TRBJ2-5; 8 bases agree with TRBD1. The DNA end is more similar to TRBJ2-7, so the J call may be wrong. Germline lookup yields CDR1 SNHLY and CDR2 FYNNEI. The CDR3 extends over 14 amino acids.

The rearrangement links TRBV19 to TRBJ1-6; D may be TRBD1 (6 bases). The CDR3 loop spans 15 amino acids. Trimming removed 2 bases at V and 7 bases at J, with 12 bases between. Germline loops: CDR1 LNHDA, CDR2 SQIVND (reference sequence). The CDR3 is CASSILGAVNSPLHF. CDR3 in DNA: TGTGCCAGTAGTATATTGGGGGCAGTAAATTCACCCCTCCACTTT. Variable domain in full (rest from reference TRBV19 and TRBJ1-6): DGGITQSPKYLFRKEGQNVTLSCEQNLNHDAMYWYRQDPGQGLRLIYYSQIVNDFQKGDIAEGYSVSREKKESFPLTVTSAQKNPTAFYLCASSILGAVNSPLHFGNGTRLTVT.

The chain recombines TRBV27 with TRBJ2-7, with TRBD1 as a possible D gene (6 bases). Trimming stripped 4 bases from V and 0 bases from J, with 10 bases between. Germline CDR1 MNHEY, CDR2 SMNVEV (reference sequence). The CDR3 has 14 amino acids. In nucleotides, the CDR3 is TGTGCCAGCAGTTCCTGGGACACCTCCTACGAGCAGTACTTC. This gives the protein CASSSWDTSYEQYF.

This rearrangement joins TRBV7-8 to TRBJ2-3, with 8 positions matching TRBD1. The CDR3 runs to 16 residues. V trimming: 4 bases; J trimming: 3 bases; junction bases outside the gene matches: 9. CDR1 is SGHVS, CDR2 FQNEAQ, per germline. The CDR3 DNA follows: TGTGCCAGCAGCTCCCGCAGGGGGCGCGAGACAGATACGCAGTATTTT. Translating it yields CASSSRRGRETDTQYF.

The V and J genes are TRBV6-6 and TRBJ2-7; unclear D gene. The CDR3 is 11 amino acids. V was pared by 5 bases and J by 6 bases, with 8 bases between. CDR1 is MNHNY, CDR2 SVGAGI, per germline (reference sequence). As DNA, the CDR3 is TGTGCCAGCAGTAACCCTAGCGAGCAGTACTTC. Translating it yields CASSNPSEQYF.

CDR3 in amino acids: CASDPGDKTSGYTF. Written as DNA, the CDR3 is TGTGCCAGCGACCCAGGCGATAAAACTAGCGGCTACACCTTC. The chain couples TRBV6-1 to TRBJ1-2; D unclear. The CDR3 totals 14 residues. Germline lookup yields CDR1 MNHNS and CDR2 SASEGT. V was pared by 8 bases and J by 8 bases, with 21 bases between.

V and J are TRBV4-1 and TRBJ2-5; possibly TRBD2 for D (5 bases). Germline V gene data show CDR1 as MGHRA and CDR2 as YSYEKL. Trimming took 0 bases from V and 5 from J, leaving 10 bases between them. The CDR3 has 14 residues. DNA of the CDR3: TGCGCCAGCAGCCAAGAATGGCGGACTGAGACCCAGTACTTC. Its translation: CASSQEWRTETQYF.

This clone has a single count. The V call is TRBV4-2, the J call TRBJ1-6; D remains unclear. The CDR3 covers 18 residues. Trimming removed 1 base at V and 5 bases at J, with 18 bases between. Germline V gene sequence: CDR1 LGHNA, CDR2 YNFKEQ. The CDR3 spells CASSQGPGRGNDNSPLHF. CDR3 DNA: TGTGCCAGCAGCCAAGGACCCGGGAGAGGGAACGATAATTCACCCCTCCACTTT.

V is TRBV13 and J is TRBJ2-5; D gene unclear. The V and J ends lost 2 bases and 2 bases respectively, with 9 bases between them. The CDR3 covers 14 residues. Germline V gives CDR1 PRHDT, CDR2 FYEKMQ (reference sequence). For the CDR3, the DNA is TGTGCCAGCAGCTTATCACTCCTGCAAGAGACCCAGTACTTC. Its protein is CASSLSLLQETQYF.

The genes are TRBV19 and TRBJ1-5; D uncertain. Trimming cost V 3 bases and J 5 bases, with 11 bases left between them. The CDR3 is 14 residues long. CDR1 and CDR2 from the germline V gene are LNHDA and SQIVND (reference sequence). CDR3 in amino acids: CASSIEASYQPQHF. The DNA for the CDR3 is TGTGCCAGTAGTATTGAGGCTAGTTATCAGCCCCAGCATTTT.

There are a few counts of this clone. The junction does not match germline at one end; this may be a read error. J is TRBJ1-1 and V is TRBV10-3; D may be TRBD1 (6 bases). Germline V gene data show CDR1 as ENHRY and CDR2 as SYGVKD. The CDR3 covers 11 residues. CDR3 bases: TGTGCCATCAGTACCCGAACAGGGACCATCTTT. This codes for CAISTRTGTIF.

Concerning this clone: The germline gene is not matched at one end of the junction; a read error may be the cause. This chain joins TRBV28 and TRBJ1-5; 8 nucleotides align to TRBD1. CDR1 and CDR2 (germline): MDHEN, SYDVKM. This CDR3 region has 16 residues. As DNA, the CDR3 is TGTGCCAGCTGGCGACCGAAGAGACAGGGGAATCAACCCCAGCATTTT. Amino acids: CASWRPKRQGNQPQHF. Complete variable domain (other parts from reference TRBV28 and TRBJ1-5): DVKVTQSSRYLVKRTGEKVFLECVQDMDHENMFWYRQDPGLGLRLIYFSYDVKMKEKGDIPEGYSVSREKKERFSLILESASTNQTSMYLCASWRPKRQGNQPQHFGDGTRLSIL.

Comments on this clone: Other DNA variants within this sample encode the same CDR3. The chain is built from TRBV9 and TRBJ2-1, with 7 positions matching TRBD2. CDR3 length: 15 residues. The germline CDR1 and CDR2 sequences are SGDLS and YYNGEE. V lost 0 bases and J lost 2; bases outside the gene matches: 2. Here the CDR3 DNA reads TGTGCCAGCAGCGTAGGGAGCGGGACCTACAATGAGCAGTTCTTC. Translation: CASSVGSGTYNEQFF. The full variable domain, rest sourced from reference TRBV9 and TRBJ2-1, is DSGVTQTPKHLITATGQRVTLRCSPRSGDLSVYWYQQSLDQGLQFLIQYYNGEERAKGNILERFSAQQFPDLHSELNLSSLELGDSALYFCASSVGSGTYNEQFFGPGTRLTVL.

The V gene is TRBV7-6, the J gene TRBJ2-7, with a tentative D call TRBD1 (6 bases). The CDR3 is 16 amino acids. V was trimmed by 1 base and J by 5 bases, leaving 18 bases between them. Per the germline V gene, CDR1 is SGHVS and CDR2 is FNYEAQ. The CDR3 is CASSLGAVGGSDEQYF. CDR3 DNA sequence: TGTGCCAGCAGCTTAGGAGCAGTAGGGGGATCTGACGAGCAGTACTTC.

V is TRBV7-9 and J is TRBJ1-1; tentative D call: TRBD1 (6 bases). Germline values: CDR1 SEHNR, CDR2 FQNEAQ (reference sequence). V lost 4 bases to trimming and J lost 3 bases, with 15 bases between them. CDR3 length equals 15 residues. The CDR3 sequence: CASSSRGIGDTEAFF. CDR3 in DNA: TGTGCCAGCAGCTCCAGGGGAATTGGAGACACTGAAGCTTTCTTT. The variable domain in full, with the rest retrieved from reference TRBV7-9 and TRBJ1-1, is DTGVSQNPRHKITKRGQNVTFRCDPISEHNRLYWYRQTLGQGPEFLTYFQNEAQLEKSRLLSDRFSAERPKGSFSTLEIQRTEQGDSAMYLCASSSRGIGDTEAFFGQGTRLTVV.